One and the same sample provided the 22 T cell receptor beta chains below, sequenced in a study of Graves' ophthalmopathy and Graves' hyperthyroidism. Amplified TCR beta CDR3 regions were obtained using RNA transcripts as template. An opening RT-PCR round employed HTBI primers and preceded a second-round multiplex PCR. MiXCR, applied by TCRdb to the multiplex PCR reads, yields one record per CDR3 protein. Of around 600,000 distinct CDR3 sequences in the sample, more than 40% were seen once. Sequencing was carried out using peripheral blood. These receptors were collected from an adult man with Graves' ophthalmopathy.

The chain carries TRBV12-3 or TRBV12-4 and TRBJ2-7, with D uncertain. V gave up 6 bases and J gave up 4 bases, with 13 bases separating them. There are 13 residues in the CDR3. The chain's CDR3 is CASSWLSKYEQYF. In DNA, the CDR3 is TGTGCCAGCAGCTGGCTTAGCAAATACGAGCAGTACTTC.

This clonotype has at least ten counts. The rearrangement links TRBV12-3 or TRBV12-4 to TRBJ1-6, with D perhaps TRBD1 (5 bases). V lost 1 base, J lost 10 bases, and 11 bases lay in between. The CDR3 has 14 residues. For the CDR3, the DNA is TGTGCCAGCAGTTTAGAGGGGCCGGGATCACCCCTCCACTTT. It encodes CASSLEGPGSPLHF.

This sequence joins TRBV20-1 and TRBJ1-5, with D perhaps TRBD1 (5 bases). Trimming left V 1 base short and J 0 bases short, with 13 bases between. The CDR3 loop spans 16 amino acids. Germline V gene sequence: CDR1 DFQATT, CDR2 SNEGSKA (reference sequence). The CDR3 loop is CSARAGGGYSNQPQHF. CDR3 bases: TGCAGTGCTAGAGCCGGGGGAGGATATAGCAATCAGCCCCAGCATTTT.

In this sample, this clonotype turned up many times. J is TRBJ1-5 and V is TRBV7-2; a weak D match, TRBD1 (5 bases). V lost 0 bases to trimming and J lost 8 bases, with 11 bases between them. The germline CDR1 and CDR2 sequences are SGHTA and FQGNSA. The CDR3 has 14 residues. The CDR3 nucleotides are TGTGCCAGCAGCTTAGCAGGGGTGGCGGAGCCCCAGCATTTT. It translates to CASSLAGVAEPQHF.

The V gene is TRBV7-8, the J gene TRBJ2-2; D uncertain. With 6 bases removed from V and 7 bases from J, the gap between germline ends came to 15 bases. Germline CDR1 and CDR2: SGHVS and FQNEAQ. This CDR3 contains 14 residues. The CDR3 DNA reads as TGTGCCAGCAGACCCGAGCGAAGGAACGGGGAGCTGTTTTTT. Translation gives CASRPERRNGELFF.

This clonotype was detected ten times or more. The chain combines TRBV25-1 with TRBJ2-7; TRBD2 agrees at 13 bases. Germline CDR1 is MGHDK and CDR2 is SYGVNS. This CDR3 is built from 13 residues. Trimming removed 6 bases from V and 7 bases from J; junction bases left unmatched: 3. The CDR3 is CASRLAGGQEQYF. The CDR3 DNA reads as TGTGCCAGCAGACTAGCGGGAGGGCAAGAGCAGTACTTC.

The chain employs TRBV29-1 and TRBJ1-2; D is perhaps TRBD1 (5 bases). Germline loops: CDR1 SQVTM, CDR2 ANQGSEA. The length of the CDR3 is 11 residues. CDR3 residues: CSWQGNYGYTF. Here the CDR3 DNA reads TGCAGTTGGCAGGGCAACTATGGCTACACCTTC.

As for this clonotype: Possible read error: a much larger clone is one base away. The J gene is TRBJ1-1, the V gene TRBV7-9; D gene ambiguous. This CDR3 has 11 amino acids. V lost 7 bases, J lost 4 bases, and 7 bases lay in between. Germline CDR1 SEHNR, CDR2 FQNEAQ (reference sequence). The CDR3, as DNA: TGTGCCAGCACCCATGGCACTGAAGCTTTCTTT. As protein: CASTHGTEAFF.

This sequence joins TRBV10-2 and TRBJ2-7, with D perhaps matching TRBD1 (6 bases). V lost 5 bases and J lost 2, with 16 bases in between. The germline CDR1 and CDR2 sequences are WSHSY and SAAADI. The CDR3 is 15 amino acids. The CDR3 loop reads CASSFRTVTPYEQYF. The CDR3 DNA reads TGCGCCAGCAGTTTTCGGACAGTGACGCCCTACGAGCAGTACTTC.

This clonotype was seen repeatedly, ten times or more. The genes are TRBV20-1 and TRBJ1-5; the D is unclear. The CDR3 consists of 14 residues. Between the trimmed V and J ends, which lost 1 base and 1 base, there was a span of 8 bases. Looked up from germline, CDR1 is DFQATT and CDR2 is SNEGSKA (reference sequence). DNA of the CDR3: TGCAGTGCTAGAGCCGGACCAAGCAATCAGCCCCAGCATTTT. Protein sequence: CSARAGPSNQPQHF.

This clonotype was found a few times. This chain uses TRBV27 with TRBJ2-7; D possibly corresponds to TRBD1 (5 bases). The CDR3 runs 12 residues. CDR1 MNHEY and CDR2 SMNVEV come from the germline V gene (reference sequence). V was shortened by 6 bases and J by 3 bases, with 9 bases between the two germline ends. The DNA of the CDR3 is TGTGCCAGCAGGCAGGGTAACTACGAGCAGTACTTC. Translating gives CASRQGNYEQYF.

This sequence joins TRBV10-2 and TRBJ1-6; tentatively, D is TRBD1 (5 bases). V was pared by 10 bases and J by 6 bases, with 16 bases between. This CDR3 is built from 14 residues. Germline V gene sequence: CDR1 WSHSY, CDR2 SAAADI. CDR3 in amino acids: CAIRRDEPNSPLHF. CDR3 DNA sequence: TGCGCCATTCGTCGGGACGAGCCTAATTCACCCCTCCACTTT.

Many counts were recorded for this clonotype. The chain joins TRBV12-3 or TRBV12-4 to TRBJ1-2, with a possible D match to TRBD1 (6 bases). There are 15 residues in the CDR3. V was trimmed by 4 bases and J by 5 bases, leaving 17 bases between them. DNA for the CDR3: TGTGCCAGCAGTTCCACGCACAGGGAAGCTTATGGCTACACCTTC. Translating gives CASSSTHREAYGYTF.

A few counts support this clonotype. J is TRBJ1-2 and V is TRBV9, with TRBD1 matching 8 bases. There are 14 residues in the CDR3. The trim removed 4 bases at V and 4 bases at J, leaving 6 bases unmatched. Germline CDR1 SGDLS, CDR2 YYNGEE. As DNA, the CDR3 is TGTGCCAGCAGCCAACAGGGGGGTGTCTATGGCTACACCTTC. Translated: CASSQQGGVYGYTF.

The V gene is TRBV15, the J gene TRBJ1-5, with 7 bases lining up with TRBD1. The ends lost 3 bases at V and 6 bases at J; junction bases unmatched: 14. The CDR3 sequence is 17 residues long. Germline CDR1 is LNHNV and CDR2 is YYDKDF (reference sequence). The CDR3 loop reads CATSSPGTAGKGQPQHF. DNA of the CDR3: TGTGCCACCAGCAGTCCAGGGACAGCCGGCAAAGGTCAGCCCCAGCATTTT.

This chain joins TRBV2 and TRBJ1-6, with 7 bases aligning to TRBD1. Germline CDR1 SNHLY, CDR2 FYNNEI. There are 13 residues in the CDR3. Trimming removed 1 base from V and 10 bases from J; junction bases left unmatched: 1. The CDR3 sequence: CASSEVRGSPLHF. The CDR3, as DNA: TGTGCCAGCAGTGAAGTCAGGGGGTCACCCCTCCACTTT.

The V gene is TRBV6-5, the J gene TRBJ1-2, with D possibly matching TRBD1 (5 bases). The germline CDR1 and CDR2 sequences are MNHEY and SVGAGI. The length of the CDR3 is 15 residues. The V end was cut by 5 bases, the J end by 9 bases, with 22 bases between. The CDR3: CASSLHNRDGGSYTF. CDR3 bases: TGTGCCAGCAGTCTACATAACCGGGACGGAGGGAGCTACACCTTC.

The rearrangement joins TRBV11-2 to TRBJ2-5, with a weak D call TRBD1 (6 bases). Trimming removed 2 bases from V and 2 bases from J, with 12 bases in between. Germline V CDR1 and CDR2: SGHAT, FQNNGV. The CDR3 totals 15 residues. CDR3 residues: CASSLWQGPQETQYF. DNA of the CDR3: TGTGCCAGCAGCTTATGGCAGGGGCCGCAAGAGACCCAGTACTTC. The complete variable domain, with remaining parts taken from reference TRBV11-2 and TRBJ2-5, reads EAGVAQSPRYKIIEKRQSVAFWCNPISGHATLYWYQQILGQGPKLLIQFQNNGVVDDSQLPKDRFSAERLKGVDSTLKIQPAKLEDSAVYLCASSLWQGPQETQYFGPGTRLLVL.

The table lists this clonotype with a few counts. V usage is TRBV7-3 and J usage is TRBJ1-5; D not resolved. V was trimmed by 7 bases and J by 1 base, leaving 5 bases between them. The CDR3 length is 12 residues. Germline lookup yields CDR1 SGHTA and CDR2 FQGTGA. The chain's CDR3 is CASTLSNQPQHF. CDR3 DNA: TGTGCCAGCACCCTCAGCAATCAGCCCCAGCATTTT.

This chain uses TRBV4-1 with TRBJ2-7, with D perhaps matching TRBD1 (7 bases). The germline CDR1 and CDR2 sequences are MGHRA and YSYEKL. This CDR3 comprises 16 residues. Deletions cut 1 base from V and 3 bases from J, with 16 bases between. CDR3 region: CASSQAAGQTIYEQYF. CDR3 coding DNA: TGCGCCAGCAGCCAAGCGGCGGGACAGACGATCTACGAGCAGTACTTC.

The chain combines TRBV7-9 with TRBJ1-4; D is possibly TRBD1 (6 bases). CDR1 is SEHNR and CDR2 is FQNEAQ in the germline V gene (reference sequence). The length of the CDR3 is 18 residues. V was cut by 5 bases and J by 3 bases, with 22 bases left in between. CDR3 sequence: CASSPTGSLGRPNEKLFF. The DNA of the CDR3 is TGTGCCAGCAGCCCAACAGGGTCGCTCGGGCGACCTAATGAAAAACTGTTTTTT.

This clonotype was recorded many times. The rearrangement joins TRBV7-2 to TRBJ2-7; D gene unclear. Trimming removed 2 bases from V and 6 bases from J, with 11 bases in between. This CDR3 has 13 residues. The germline gives CDR1 SGHTA, CDR2 FQGNSA. The CDR3 coding sequence is TGTGCCAGCAGCTTATTTGAAGACGGCGAGCAGTACTTC. Translating it yields CASSLFEDGEQYF. Filled out from reference TRBV7-2 and TRBJ2-7, the complete variable domain reads GAGVSQSPSNKVTEKGKDVELRCDPISGHTALYWYRQSLGQGLEFLIYFQGNSAPDKSGLPSDRFSAERTGGSVSTLTIQRTQQEDSAVYLCASSLFEDGEQYFGPGTRLTVT.